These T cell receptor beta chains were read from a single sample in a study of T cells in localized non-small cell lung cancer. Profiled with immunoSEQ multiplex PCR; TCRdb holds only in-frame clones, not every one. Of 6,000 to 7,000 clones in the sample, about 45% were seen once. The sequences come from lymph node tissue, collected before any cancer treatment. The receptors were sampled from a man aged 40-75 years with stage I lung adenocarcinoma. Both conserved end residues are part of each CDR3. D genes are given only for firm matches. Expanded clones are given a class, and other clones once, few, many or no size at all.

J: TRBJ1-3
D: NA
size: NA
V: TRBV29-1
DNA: TGCAGCGTTGTCGGGGGGGCGCCTGGAAACACCATATATTTT
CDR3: CSVVGGAPGNTIYF

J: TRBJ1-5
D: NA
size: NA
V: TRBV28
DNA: TGTGCCAGCAGTTTATCTAGTCAGCCCCAGCATTTT
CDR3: CASSLSSQPQHF

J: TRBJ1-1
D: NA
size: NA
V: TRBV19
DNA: TGTGCCAGTAGTGTCGGGGAGAGGCCGGGCACTGAAGCTTTCTTT
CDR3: CASSVGERPGTEAFF

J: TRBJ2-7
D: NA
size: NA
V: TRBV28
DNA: TGTGCCAGCAGTTTCTCCCCAGGGGAGGGAGACTACGAGCAGTACTTC
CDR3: CASSFSPGEGDYEQYF

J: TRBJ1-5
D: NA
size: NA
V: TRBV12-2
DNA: TGTGCAAGTCGCTTAGGGGCACGAGGGACCAGCAATCAGCCCCAGCATTTT
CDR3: CASRLGARGTSNQPQHF

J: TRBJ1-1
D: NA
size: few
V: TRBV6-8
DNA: TGTGCCAGCAGGGCCACAGGTAGGGAAGCTTTCTTT
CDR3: CASRATGREAFF

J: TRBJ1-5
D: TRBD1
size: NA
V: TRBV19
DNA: TGTGCCAGTACTCTCCTACAGGGGAGGAATCAGCCCCAGCATTTT
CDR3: CASTLLQGRNQPQHF

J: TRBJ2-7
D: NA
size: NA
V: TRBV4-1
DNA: TGCGCCAGCAGCCAAGAGGAGGGGGGGACCTACGAGCAGTACTTC
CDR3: CASSQEEGGTYEQYF

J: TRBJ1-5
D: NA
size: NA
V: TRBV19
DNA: TGTGCCAGTAGTCCCCCAGGGTTTGGCAATCAGCCCCAGCATTTT
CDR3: CASSPPGFGNQPQHF

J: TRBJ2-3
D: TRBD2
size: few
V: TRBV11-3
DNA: TGTGCCAGCAGCCTAGGGACTAGCGGGAGCAATACGCAGTATTTT
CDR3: CASSLGTSGSNTQYF

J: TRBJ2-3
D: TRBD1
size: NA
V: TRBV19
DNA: TGTGCCAGTAGTATAGGGACAGGGACAGATACGCAGTATTTT
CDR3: CASSIGTGTDTQYF

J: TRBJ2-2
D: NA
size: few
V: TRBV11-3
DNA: TGTGCCAGCAGCTTAATGCGGGCCATGAACACCGGGGAGCTGTTTTTT
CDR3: CASSLMRAMNTGELFF

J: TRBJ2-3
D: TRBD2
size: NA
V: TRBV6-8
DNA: TGTGCCAGCAGACCGGGACTAGCGGGCACAGATACGCAGTATTTT
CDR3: CASRPGLAGTDTQYF

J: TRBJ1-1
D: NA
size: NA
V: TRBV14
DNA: TGTGCCAGCAGCCAAGAACCCGTAGTGGGACCTGAAGCTTTCTTT
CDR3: CASSQEPVVGPEAFF

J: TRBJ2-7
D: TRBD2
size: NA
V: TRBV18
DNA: TGTGCCAGCTCACTATTCGGGGGGTACGAGCAGTACTTC
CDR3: CASSLFGGYEQYF

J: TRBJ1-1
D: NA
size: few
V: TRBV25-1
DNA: TGTGCCAGCAAGGGGACATTGGAGATGACTGAAGCTTTCTTT
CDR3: CASKGTLEMTEAFF

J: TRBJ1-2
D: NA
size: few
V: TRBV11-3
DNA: TGTGCCAGCAGCGGACGGGGACCAAGCAGCTATGGCTACACCTTC
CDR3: CASSGRGPSSYGYTF

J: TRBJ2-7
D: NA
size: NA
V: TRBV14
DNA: TGTGCCAGCAGCCAATTCGACCAACTTGCCTCCTACGAGCAGTACTTC
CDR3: CASSQFDQLASYEQYF

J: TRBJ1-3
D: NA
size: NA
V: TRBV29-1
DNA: TGCAGCGTTGAACAGGGCGGAGGAAACACCATATATTTT
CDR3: CSVEQGGGNTIYF

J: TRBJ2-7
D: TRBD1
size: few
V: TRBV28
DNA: TGTGCCAGCGGAGGGGGACAGGGATCTTACGAGCAGTACTTC
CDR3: CASGGGQGSYEQYF

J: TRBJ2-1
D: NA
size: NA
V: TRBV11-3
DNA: TGTGCCAGCAGCTCGGAGGATGTACTCTACAATGAGCAGTTCTTC
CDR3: CASSSEDVLYNEQFF

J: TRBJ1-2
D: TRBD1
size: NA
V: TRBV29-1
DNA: TGCAGCGGGGCCGGGACAGGGTTTCATGGCTACACCTTC
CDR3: CSGAGTGFHGYTF

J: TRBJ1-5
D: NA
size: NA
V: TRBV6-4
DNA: TGTGCCAGCAGTGCGGGTAGGGTGGGGGGCAATCAGCCCCAGCATTTT
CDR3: CASSAGRVGGNQPQHF

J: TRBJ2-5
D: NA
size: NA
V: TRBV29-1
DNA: TGCAGCGTTGAAGCCAGCAGAAGCCAAGAGACCCAGTACTTC
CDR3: CSVEASRSQETQYF

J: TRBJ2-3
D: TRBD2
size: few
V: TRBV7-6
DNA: TGTGCCAGCAGCTTAACGGGGGGGCCCGCAGATACGCAGTATTTT
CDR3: CASSLTGGPADTQYF

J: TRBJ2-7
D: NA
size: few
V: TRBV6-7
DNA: TGTGCCAGCAGTCTCGGGTACGAGCAGTACTTC
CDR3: CASSLGYEQYF

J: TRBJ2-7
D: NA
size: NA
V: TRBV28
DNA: TGTGCCAGTAACTCGATTGGGGAATACGAGCAGTACTTC
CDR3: CASNSIGEYEQYF

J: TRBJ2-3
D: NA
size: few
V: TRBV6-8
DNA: TGTGCCAGCAGGGTACAGTACCACACAGATACGCAGTATTTT
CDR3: CASRVQYHTDTQYF

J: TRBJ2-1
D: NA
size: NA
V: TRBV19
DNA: TGTGCCAGTAGTGCTAGATTGAGCTCCTACAATGAGCAGTTCTTC
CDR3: CASSARLSSYNEQFF

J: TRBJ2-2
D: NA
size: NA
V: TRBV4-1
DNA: TGCGCCAGCAGTCTCGCAGGCGGTAGAAGGGGCACCGGGGAGCTGTTTTTT
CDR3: CASSLAGGRRGTGELFF

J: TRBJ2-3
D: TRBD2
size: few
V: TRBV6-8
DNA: TGTGCCAGCAAGACTAGCGGGGAAGATACGCAGTATTTT
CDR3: CASKTSGEDTQYF

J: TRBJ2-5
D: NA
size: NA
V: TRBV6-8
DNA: TGTGCCGCCAGCCAGGGCTTAGAGACCCAGTACTTC
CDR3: CAASQGLETQYF

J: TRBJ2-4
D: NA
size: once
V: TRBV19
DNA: TGTGCCAGTGCCGAGGGGGGTCGAGCCAAAAACATTCAGTACTTC
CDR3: CASAEGGRAKNIQYF

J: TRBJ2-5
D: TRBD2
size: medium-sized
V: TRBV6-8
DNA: TGTGCCAGCAGTAATGGACTAGCGGAGATAGAGACCCAGTACTTC
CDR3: CASSNGLAEIETQYF

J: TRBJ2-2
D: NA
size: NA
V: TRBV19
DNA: TGTGCCAGTAGCTCAGGGTCGGCCGGGGAGCTGTTTTTT
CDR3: CASSSGSAGELFF

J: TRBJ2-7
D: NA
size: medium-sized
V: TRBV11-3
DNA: TGTGCCAGCAGCTTAGAAGAGGGTTCCTACGAGCAGTACTTC
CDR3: CASSLEEGSYEQYF